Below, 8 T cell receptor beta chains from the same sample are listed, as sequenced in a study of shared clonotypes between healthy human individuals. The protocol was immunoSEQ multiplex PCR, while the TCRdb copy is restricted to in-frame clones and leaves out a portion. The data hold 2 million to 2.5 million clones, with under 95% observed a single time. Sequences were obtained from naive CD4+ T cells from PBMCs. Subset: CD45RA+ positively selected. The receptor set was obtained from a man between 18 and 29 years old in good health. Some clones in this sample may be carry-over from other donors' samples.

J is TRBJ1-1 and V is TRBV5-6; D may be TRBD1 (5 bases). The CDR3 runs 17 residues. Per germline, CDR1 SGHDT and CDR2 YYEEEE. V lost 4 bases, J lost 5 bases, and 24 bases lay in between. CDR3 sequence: CASSPRDRNPRFTEAFF. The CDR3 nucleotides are TGTGCCAGCAGCCCCCGGGACCGCAATCCTAGGTTTACTGAAGCTTTCTTT.

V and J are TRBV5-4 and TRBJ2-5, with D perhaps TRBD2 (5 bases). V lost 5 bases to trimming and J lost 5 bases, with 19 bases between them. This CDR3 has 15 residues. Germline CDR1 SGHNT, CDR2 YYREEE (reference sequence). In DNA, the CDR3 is TGTGCCAGCAGGGCTAGCCCGAGCGATTGGGAGACCCAGTACTTC. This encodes CASRASPSDWETQYF.

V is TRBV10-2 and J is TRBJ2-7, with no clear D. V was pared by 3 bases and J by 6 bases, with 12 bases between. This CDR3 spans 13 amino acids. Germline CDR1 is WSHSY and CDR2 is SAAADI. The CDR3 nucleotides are TGCGCCAGCAGTGAAGGCAGACCGAGCGAGCAGTACTTC. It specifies CASSEGRPSEQYF.

CDR3 loop: CASSLVGQGGSNSPLHF. DNA of the CDR3: TGTGCCAGCAGCTTGGTTGGCCAAGGGGGTAGTAATTCACCCCTCCACTTT. The gene calls are TRBV5-4 and TRBJ1-6; D possibly corresponds to TRBD1 (6 bases). Germline values: CDR1 SGHNT, CDR2 YYREEE (reference sequence). The CDR3 is made up of 17 amino acids. The germline V and J ends were trimmed by 0 bases and 6 bases, with 16 bases remaining between them.

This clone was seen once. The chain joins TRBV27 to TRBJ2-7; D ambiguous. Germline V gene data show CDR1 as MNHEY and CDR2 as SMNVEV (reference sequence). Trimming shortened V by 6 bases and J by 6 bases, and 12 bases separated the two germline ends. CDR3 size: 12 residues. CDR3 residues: CASRPSHGEQYF. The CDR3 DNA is TGTGCCAGCAGGCCCTCCCACGGCGAGCAGTACTTC.

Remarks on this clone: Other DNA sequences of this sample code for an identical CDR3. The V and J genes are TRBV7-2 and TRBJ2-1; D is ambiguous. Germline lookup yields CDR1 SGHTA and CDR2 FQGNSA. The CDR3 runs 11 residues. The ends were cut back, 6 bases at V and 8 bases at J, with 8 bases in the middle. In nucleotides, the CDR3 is TGTGCCAGCAGTTATAGCTATGAGCAGTTCTTC. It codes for CASSYSYEQFF.

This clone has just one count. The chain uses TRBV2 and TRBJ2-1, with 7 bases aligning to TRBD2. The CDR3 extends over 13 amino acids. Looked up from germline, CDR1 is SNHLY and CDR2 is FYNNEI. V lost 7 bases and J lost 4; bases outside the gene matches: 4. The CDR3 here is CASTTREYNEQFF. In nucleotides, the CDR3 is TGTGCCAGCACAACGCGGGAGTACAATGAGCAGTTCTTC.

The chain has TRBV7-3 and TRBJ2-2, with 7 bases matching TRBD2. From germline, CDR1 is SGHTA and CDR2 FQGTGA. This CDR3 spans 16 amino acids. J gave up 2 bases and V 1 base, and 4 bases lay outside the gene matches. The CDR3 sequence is CASSLRWEGNTGELFF. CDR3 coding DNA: TGTGCCAGCAGCTTAAGATGGGAGGGAAACACCGGGGAGCTGTTTTTT.